This TCR beta chain was captured in a study of T cell responses to AZD1222 COVID-19 vaccine. Overall study context: Pooled together were second doses at about 4 or about 12 weeks.

Notes on this clone: Its target is unknown.

The CDR3 is 15 residues long. Germline CDR1 MGHRA, CDR2 YSYEKL. The V gene lost 1 base and the J gene lost 0 bases, with 7 bases spanning the gap. Profiled with immunoSEQ multiplex PCR; TCRdb holds only in-frame clones, not every one. The sample contains about 140,000 clones, around 90% of which appear only once. Points from the study as a whole: Spike-specific TCR depth and breadth grew after two AZD1222 doses. Females made up more of the donors, who were largely white British, and clonal diversity may have come out too low. Samples come after the peak T cell response, not at day 14.

This TCR derives from an adult in good health. The chain recombines TRBV4-1 with TRBJ1-3; unclear D gene. Sequencing was performed on peripheral blood, taken on day 0 of AZD1222 vaccination. CDR3 in amino acids: CASSQAIHSGNTIYF. In nucleotides, the CDR3 is TGCGCCAGCAGCCAAGCTATTCACTCTGGAAACACCATATATTTT.